The TCR beta chain under discussion was sequenced for a study of OX40 agonist ivuxolimab in advanced cancers. Overall study: Participants could have had prior anti-PD-1, anti-PD-L1 or anti-CTLA-4 therapy, and about 37% had some. Partial responses were achieved by three patients, one with hepatocellular carcinoma and two with cutaneous melanoma.

Some clones are missing from TCRdb's copy, which holds only in-frame ones; the method was immunoSEQ multiplex PCR. This sample carries some 70,000 clones, 88% of them seen once, and the ten largest clones take roughly 1%. Sample: CD4+ or CD8+ T cells sorted from blood, taken in a trial of the OX40 agonist ivuxolimab. This TCR came from an adult with an advanced solid tumor such as melanoma, head and neck, liver or kidney cancer.

The CDR3 coding sequence is TGCAGCGAGCGACAGGGATACAATGAGCAGTTCTTC. It encodes CSERQGYNEQFF. The chain carries TRBV29-1 and TRBJ2-1; 7 positions match TRBD1. CDR3 length: 12 residues. V was clipped by 7 bases and J by 4 bases; unmatched bases: 4. CDR1 and CDR2 from the germline V gene are SQVTM and ANQGSEA.